This T cell receptor (beta chain) emerged from a study of OX40 agonist ivuxolimab in advanced cancers. Germline CDR1 is SEHNR and CDR2 is FQNEAQ (reference sequence). This CDR3 spans 16 amino acids. V was pared by 5 bases and J by 0 bases, with 10 bases of the junction left unmatched. Assay used: immunoSEQ multiplex PCR; TCRdb lists only in-frame clones, some missing. The repertoire holds almost 80,000 clones, with just under 85% as singletons. The sample in question was CD4+ or CD8+ T cells sorted from blood, obtained in a trial of the OX40 agonist ivuxolimab. This chain links TRBV7-9 with TRBJ2-7, with 7 bases identical to TRBD1. The TCR was taken from an adult with an advanced solid tumor such as melanoma, head and neck, liver or kidney cancer. The CDR3 DNA reads TGTGCCAGCAGCAACCGCCTCGGGACAGACTCCTACGAGCAGTACTTC. Its protein is CASSNRLGTDSYEQYF.